The next 32 T cell receptor beta chains were all read from a single sample in a study of blood T cell repertoires in COVID-19. Assay: immunoSEQ multiplex PCR; the TCRdb copy retains only in-frame clones and omits some. The table includes some 190,000 clones, around 83% detected once. Sequences were obtained from PBMCs or T cells enriched from blood (not recorded which). These receptors all come from a woman between 40 and 50 years old in a cohort exposed to, infected with or recovered from COVID-19 (not recorded which).

The chain has TRBV5-4 and TRBJ1-2; tentatively, D is TRBD1 (5 bases). V was cut by 2 bases and J by 8 bases, with 16 bases left in between. This CDR3 is 14 amino acids long. Germline assignment: CDR1 SGHNT and CDR2 YYREEE (reference sequence). The CDR3 loop reads CASSFLLGEGGYTF. CDR3 nucleotide sequence: TGTGCCAGCAGCTTTCTATTAGGGGAAGGGGGCTACACCTTC.

In this sample, this clone turned up once. The chain combines TRBV5-1 with TRBJ1-6; 9 nucleotides agree with TRBD1. This CDR3 has 18 residues. V shed 1 base, J shed 8 bases, and the junction held 13 bases outside the gene matches. CDR1 and CDR2 from the germline V gene are SGHRS and YFSETQ. As DNA, the CDR3 is TGCGCCAGCAGCTTGAGGGGACAGGGAAACGCACGACATTCACCCCTCCACTTT. This sequence encodes CASSLRGQGNARHSPLHF.

This clone was detected once. V and J are TRBV19 and TRBJ1-2; TRBD1 is a possible D gene (5 bases). V was pared by 3 bases and J by 2 bases, with 10 bases between. The germline gives CDR1 LNHDA, CDR2 SQIVND (reference sequence). CDR3 length: 14 residues. The CDR3 loop is CASSIRGLNYGYTF. In nucleotides, the CDR3 is TGTGCCAGTAGTATTCGGGGACTGAACTATGGCTACACCTTC.

This chain links TRBV7-6 with TRBJ2-2; possible D gene TRBD2, 6 bases. Germline CDR1 is SGHVS and CDR2 is FNYEAQ. The V gene lost 3 bases and the J gene lost 4 bases, with 15 bases spanning the gap. This CDR3 comprises 16 residues. The CDR3 region has the DNA TGTGCCAGCAGCTTGGCCCTTAGGAGGGGCACCGGGGAGCTGTTTTTT. This sequence encodes CASSLALRRGTGELFF.

The table lists this clone with a count of one. This chain joins TRBV10-2 and TRBJ2-1; 10 nucleotides agree with TRBD2. The ends lost 4 bases at V and 1 base at J; junction bases unmatched: 1. The CDR3 is made up of 15 amino acids. Germline CDR1 is WSHSY and CDR2 is SAAADI. This CDR3 is CASSVTSGSYNEQFF. In nucleotides, the CDR3 is TGCGCCAGCAGTGTGACTAGCGGGTCCTACAATGAGCAGTTCTTC.

The chain joins TRBV28 to TRBJ2-3, with 12 nucleotides matching TRBD2. Germline assignment: CDR1 MDHEN and CDR2 SYDVKM. V shed 5 bases, J shed 9 bases, and the junction held 15 bases outside the gene matches. This CDR3 region has 17 residues. The CDR3 loop is CASSPSGGAVGRATQYF. The CDR3 DNA is TGTGCCAGCAGTCCTAGCGGGGGGGCCGTTGGTAGGGCCACGCAGTATTTT.

V gene TRBV6-5 combines with J gene TRBJ1-1; 10 bases are a match to TRBD1. This CDR3 is 13 amino acids long. Trimming removed 6 bases from V and 10 bases from J; junction bases left unmatched: 8. Germline loops: CDR1 MNHEY, CDR2 SVGAGI. CDR3 residues: CASSSGTGAGAFF. CDR3 coding DNA: TGTGCCAGCAGCTCGGGGACAGGGGCTGGAGCTTTCTTT.

The chain joins TRBV4-1 to TRBJ1-1, with D possibly matching TRBD1 (6 bases). CDR3 length: 14 amino acids. V shed 4 bases and J shed 2 bases, with 11 bases lying between them. From germline, CDR1 is MGHRA and CDR2 YSYEKL. CDR3 in DNA: TGCGCCAGCAGCCCAGGCAGGGGAAACACTGAAGCTTTCTTT. Its translation is CASSPGRGNTEAFF.

The rearrangement joins TRBV25-1 to TRBJ2-5; D remains ambiguous. CDR3 length: 13 residues. The germline V gene encodes CDR1 MGHDK and CDR2 SYGVNS. Trimming removed 4 bases from V and 2 bases from J, with 8 bases in between. This CDR3 is CASSVDEQETQYF. CDR3 bases: TGTGCCAGCAGTGTAGATGAACAAGAGACCCAGTACTTC.

The rearrangement joins TRBV15 to TRBJ2-7, with D possibly TRBD2 on 5 matching bases. The length of the CDR3 is 12 residues. With 4 bases removed from V and 9 bases from J, the gap between germline ends came to 13 bases. CDR1 is LNHNV and CDR2 is YYDKDF in the germline V gene (reference sequence). In DNA form, the CDR3 reads TGTGCCACCAGCACGGGGTCCGGTGCGCAGTACTTC. This codes for CATSTGSGAQYF.

This clone was seen only once. The CDR3: CASSPNRGTEAFF. The CDR3 DNA is TGTGCCAGCAGCCCCAACCGGGGGACTGAAGCTTTCTTT. The genes are TRBV3-1 (or the pseudogene TRBV3-2) and TRBJ1-1; tentative D call: TRBD1 (5 bases). The CDR3 runs 13 residues. Germline V CDR1 and CDR2: LGHDT, YNNKEL (reference sequence). Deletions cut 4 bases from V and 5 bases from J, with 11 bases between.

The V gene is TRBV5-1, the J gene TRBJ2-7; TRBD2 matches at 9 bases. This CDR3 is built from 16 residues. V trimming: 0 bases; J trimming: 0 bases; junction bases outside the gene matches: 4. CDR1 and CDR2 (germline): SGHRS, YFSETQ. The CDR3 coding sequence is TGCGCCAGCAGCTTGGCGTCTAGCGGGGCCTCCTACGAGCAGTACTTC. Translation: CASSLASSGASYEQYF.

This clone was observed once. The chain has TRBV7-9 and TRBJ2-5; TRBD2 matches at 7 bases. The CDR3 totals 15 residues. Per germline, CDR1 SEHNR and CDR2 FQNEAQ (reference sequence). Trimming removed 5 bases from V and 1 base from J; junction bases left unmatched: 7. DNA for the CDR3: TGTGCCAGCAGCCCCCCGGGGGGACTCCAAGAGACCCAGTACTTC. It yields the protein CASSPPGGLQETQYF.

The chain uses TRBV11-3 and TRBJ1-1; D is perhaps TRBD1 (6 bases). The CDR3 spans 13 residues. Germline-derived CDR1 and CDR2 are SGHNT and YENEEA. The germline V and J ends were trimmed by 8 bases and 5 bases, with 15 bases remaining between them. The CDR3 sequence is CASSGERRTEAFF. The DNA of the CDR3 is TGTGCCAGCTCAGGGGAGAGGCGGACTGAAGCTTTCTTT.

The chain couples TRBV27 to TRBJ2-7, with D perhaps matching TRBD1 (5 bases). Per germline, CDR1 MNHEY and CDR2 SMNVEV (reference sequence). V was cut by 2 bases and J by 1 base, with 12 bases left in between. CDR3 length equals 15 residues. CDR3 DNA: TGTGCCAGCAGTTTAAGGGGCCTCACTTCCTACGAGCAGTACTTC. Translated, it gives CASSLRGLTSYEQYF.

The gene calls are TRBV19 and TRBJ1-6; 7 bases are a match to TRBD1. J was trimmed by 6 bases and V by 2 bases; bases with no gene match: 7. Germline V lookup: CDR1 LNHDA, CDR2 SQIVND (reference sequence). CDR3 size: 16 residues. The CDR3 bases are TGTGCCAGTAGTATAATACGGACAGGTGGTAATTCACCCCTCCACTTT. This translates into CASSIIRTGGNSPLHF.

The J gene is TRBJ2-1, the V gene TRBV5-4; 12 nucleotides agree with TRBD2. J gave up 7 bases and V 0 bases, and 5 bases lay outside the gene matches. The CDR3 runs to 16 residues. The germline CDR1 and CDR2 sequences are SGHNT and YYREEE (reference sequence). The CDR3 DNA is TGTGCCAGCAGCTTGGAAGGGACTAGCGGGCTTAATGAGCAGTTCTTC. Its protein is CASSLEGTSGLNEQFF.

The chain carries TRBV7-2 and TRBJ1-3, with 9 bases matching TRBD1. The CDR3 is 15 residues long. J gave up 4 bases and V 3 bases, and 4 bases lay outside the gene matches. CDR1 is SGHTA and CDR2 is FQGNSA in the germline V gene. This CDR3 is CASSFDRGRGNTIYF. In DNA form, the CDR3 reads TGTGCCAGCAGCTTTGACAGGGGGAGGGGAAACACCATATATTTT. Filled out from reference TRBV7-2 and TRBJ1-3, the complete variable domain reads GAGVSQSPSNKVTEKGKDVELRCDPISGHTALYWYRQSLGQGLEFLIYFQGNSAPDKSGLPSDRFSAERTGGSVSTLTIQRTQQEDSAVYLCASSFDRGRGNTIYFGEGSWLTVV.

The J gene is TRBJ1-1, the V gene TRBV7-9, with 7 positions matching TRBD1. The germline V gene encodes CDR1 SEHNR and CDR2 FQNEAQ (reference sequence). There are 13 residues in the CDR3. The trim removed 5 bases at V and 8 bases at J, leaving 8 bases unmatched. CDR3 coding DNA: TGTGCCAGCAGCGCCACAGGGGCCTTCGAAGCTTTCTTT. Its translation: CASSATGAFEAFF. Based on the CDR3 plus reference TRBV7-9 and TRBJ1-1, the full variable domain is DTGVSQNPRHKITKRGQNVTFRCDPISEHNRLYWYRQTLGQGPEFLTYFQNEAQLEKSRLLSDRFSAERPKGSFSTLEIQRTEQGDSAMYLCASSATGAFEAFFGQGTRLTVV.

The chain couples TRBV5-1 to TRBJ1-5; the D gene is possibly TRBD1 (6 bases). The CDR3 is 14 residues long. Trimming removed 0 bases at V and 3 bases at J, with 7 bases between. The V gene's germline CDR1 is SGHRS and CDR2 YFSETQ. CDR3 nucleotide sequence: TGCGCCAGCAGCTTGGCAGGGGACAATCAGCCCCAGCATTTT. Translated: CASSLAGDNQPQHF.

V is TRBV5-4 and J is TRBJ1-1; no firm D call. Trimming cost V 4 bases and J 4 bases, with 17 bases left between them. Germline V gives CDR1 SGHNT, CDR2 YYREEE (reference sequence). This CDR3 has 15 amino acids. CDR3 loop: CASSRSSGVGTEAFF. CDR3 coding DNA: TGTGCCAGCAGCCGCTCTTCCGGGGTGGGCACTGAAGCTTTCTTT.

This sequence joins TRBV6-2 or TRBV6-3 and TRBJ2-6; TRBD1 matches at 7 bases. Trimming at V came to 5 bases and at J to 4 bases, leaving 5 bases not matched to a gene. Germline values: CDR1 MNHEY, CDR2 SVGEGT. This CDR3 spans 15 amino acids. The CDR3 nucleotides read TGTGCCAGCAGTAGGGGACAGCTAGGGGCCAACGTCCTGACTTTC. Its translation is CASSRGQLGANVLTF.

The rearrangement links TRBV5-4 to TRBJ1-2; 7 bases align to TRBD1. CDR1 and CDR2 (germline): SGHNT, YYREEE (reference sequence). The CDR3 covers 15 residues. V was clipped by 0 bases and J by 2 bases; unmatched bases: 4. The CDR3 region has the DNA TGTGCCAGCAGCTTGGCGGCAGGGGGGAACTATGGCTACACCTTC. As protein: CASSLAAGGNYGYTF.

The chain recombines TRBV11-2 with TRBJ1-2, with D perhaps TRBD1 (5 bases). Trimming left V 5 bases short and J 1 base short, with 20 bases between. Germline V gene data show CDR1 as SGHAT and CDR2 as FQNNGV. The CDR3 totals 17 residues. CDR3 sequence (DNA): TGTGCCAGCAGCACCCGGGGGTCCCTAGCGGTTAACTATGGCTACACCTTC. Translating it yields CASSTRGSLAVNYGYTF.

This clone showed up many times. V gene TRBV2 combines with J gene TRBJ1-2, with TRBD1 identical over 9 bases. CDR1 and CDR2 (germline): SNHLY, FYNNEI. J was trimmed by 3 bases and V by 5 bases; bases with no gene match: 7. CDR3 length: 15 residues. In DNA, the CDR3 is TGTGCCAGCAGTCCGGGGACAGGGACGGACTATGGCTACACCTTC. It codes for CASSPGTGTDYGYTF.

This clone was detected once. The J gene is TRBJ2-7, the V gene TRBV29-1, with TRBD1 as a possible D gene (5 bases). Germline values: CDR1 SQVTM, CDR2 ANQGSEA. The CDR3 has 14 amino acids. Between the trimmed V and J ends, which lost 5 bases and 2 bases, there was a span of 16 bases. The CDR3 here is CSVLRGQGPYEQYF. CDR3 DNA sequence: TGCAGCGTTCTAAGAGGACAAGGGCCCTACGAGCAGTACTTC.

This sequence joins TRBV7-2 and TRBJ2-6, with D perhaps TRBD1 (5 bases). Per germline, CDR1 SGHTA and CDR2 FQGNSA. The CDR3 extends over 19 amino acids. Trimming pared 5 bases from V and 0 bases from J, leaving 20 bases between. As DNA, the CDR3 is TGTGCCAGCAGCCCTAGGCTCGGACATTCAATCTCTGGGGCCAACGTCCTGACTTTC. Amino acid sequence: CASSPRLGHSISGANVLTF.

The chain uses TRBV28 and TRBJ2-7; 7 bases are shared with TRBD1. Per germline, CDR1 MDHEN and CDR2 SYDVKM. This CDR3 has 13 residues. V lost 3 bases, J lost 3 bases, and 2 bases stayed unmatched. CDR3 in amino acids: CASSLGTDYEQYF. DNA of the CDR3: TGTGCCAGCAGTTTGGGGACAGACTACGAGCAGTACTTC. The whole variable domain, filled in from reference TRBV28 and TRBJ2-7, reads DVKVTQSSRYLVKRTGEKVFLECVQDMDHENMFWYRQDPGLGLRLIYFSYDVKMKEKGDIPEGYSVSREKKERFSLILESASTNQTSMYLCASSLGTDYEQYFGPGTRLTVT.

This clone was seen a handful of times. This rearrangement joins TRBV5-6 to TRBJ1-5, with a tentative D call TRBD1 (6 bases). Trimming pared 0 bases from V and 4 bases from J, leaving 11 bases between. The V gene's germline CDR1 is SGHDT and CDR2 YYEEEE. The CDR3 extends over 15 amino acids. CDR3: CASSLAGEGNQPQHF. The CDR3 nucleotides are TGTGCCAGCAGCTTGGCAGGGGAGGGAAATCAGCCCCAGCATTTT.

This chain uses TRBV7-2 with TRBJ2-2; 8 bases align to TRBD1. From germline, CDR1 is SGHTA and CDR2 FQGNSA. The CDR3 is 15 amino acids. V shed 4 bases and J 6 bases; nucleotides not matched to a gene: 7. The CDR3 DNA reads TGTGCCAGCAGCTACAGGGGGAATAGGGCCGGGGAGCTGTTTTTT. As protein: CASSYRGNRAGELFF.

This chain connects TRBV5-4 to TRBJ1-2, with no clear D. V was cut by 0 bases and J by 6 bases, with 18 bases left in between. Germline lookup yields CDR1 SGHNT and CDR2 YYREEE (reference sequence). CDR3 size: 16 residues. CDR3 nucleotides: TGTGCCAGCAGCTTGGCTGAACTGCCTGAGGCTGATGGCTACACCTTC. Translating it yields CASSLAELPEADGYTF.

The gene calls are TRBV20-1 and TRBJ2-7; 8 nucleotides agree with TRBD1. The germline gives CDR1 DFQATT, CDR2 SNEGSKA (reference sequence). Germline trimming cut 3 bases from V and 6 bases from J; bases unmatched to any gene: 10. This CDR3 has 14 residues. CDR3 bases: TGCAGTGCTAGTCTAGACAGGGGCTCGGGCGAGCAGTACTTC. Translating gives CSASLDRGSGEQYF.